This T cell receptor (beta chain) was recovered during a study of shared clonotypes between healthy human individuals. Recent vaccinations or acute infections were absent in the healthy HIV-negative adult donors. CD4+ cells underwent separation, giving CD45RA+ naive and CD45RA-negative memory subsets. Per the original methods: As immunoSEQ supplied junction-only sequences (without quality scores), filtering differed. Sequencing was performed with immunoSEQ multiplex PCR; in TCRdb, only in-frame clones are kept and a portion is missing. V and J calls and clone size come straight from that table; D and trimming were deduced from the DNA. The sample has 600,000 to 750,000 clones; 72% are singletons. Source material: memory CD4+ T cells sorted from blood. The subset is: CD45RA-negative fraction. This sequence originates from a woman in her 30s in good health.

CDR3 sequence reads: CAWRRGAVGYEQYF. CDR3 bases: TGTGCCTGGCGGCGGGGGGCTGTTGGCTACGAGCAGTACTTC. The V and J genes are TRBV30 and TRBJ2-7, with 8 bases matching TRBD2. The CDR3 runs 14 residues. Trimming cost V 5 bases and J 3 bases; bases outside gene matches: 9. The germline V gene encodes CDR1 GTSNPN and CDR2 SVGIG (reference sequence).